This TCR beta chain was captured by sequencing in a study of neurological immune-mediated disorders. This clonotype occurred many times. Germline lookup yields CDR1 SGHDT and CDR2 YYEEEE. The CDR3 spans 13 residues. V was clipped by 9 bases and J by 8 bases; unmatched bases: 9. MiXCR was run by TCRdb on the 5' RACE reads, yielding one entry per CDR3 protein. The table records fewer than 85,000 distinct CDR3 sequences, less than 5.5% of them present only once. Source material: PBMCs. This chain uses TRBV5-6 with TRBJ2-1; 9 positions match TRBD2. The source is a woman aged 30 to 39 with multiple sclerosis. Written as DNA, the CDR3 is TGTGCCACCCAAGGACTAGCGATGGATGAGCAGTTCTTC. It translates to CATQGLAMDEQFF.